These T cell receptor beta chains were read from a single sample in a study of blood T cells in healthy people across ages. TCRdb redid the calling of the 5' RACE reads with MiXCR, one entry per CDR3 protein. The sample yields around 580,000 distinct CDR3 sequences, under 55% seen once. The sequenced sample was blood. All receptors come from a man of 80 years or more in good health. The CDR3 runs from the conserved cysteine through the conserved F or W. D genes are given only for firm matches. The listing skips clone size in some rows; elsewhere it reads once, few, many or a size class.

TRBV13	TRBJ2-1	NA	few	15	CASRRGGGGNNEQFF	TGTGCCAGCAGACGCGGTGGGGGCGGTAACAATGAGCAGTTCTTC
TRBV20-1	TRBJ2-7	TRBD2	NA	15	CSARRSLAGGYEQYF	TGCAGTGCTAGACGAAGTCTAGCGGGAGGCTACGAGCAGTACTTC
TRBV28	TRBJ2-1	NA	few	15	CASTRRGGGIGEQFF	TGTGCCAGCACCAGGAGGGGCGGTGGCATTGGGGAGCAGTTCTTC
TRBV29-1	TRBJ1-2	NA	many	13	CSVTIAVSYGYTF	TGCAGCGTAACCATTGCGGTCTCCTATGGCTACACCTTC
TRBV15	TRBJ2-7	TRBD1	NA	16	CATSREGGQGTYEQYF	TGTGCCACCAGCAGAGAGGGGGGACAGGGTACCTACGAGCAGTACTTC
TRBV27	TRBJ2-7	TRBD2	NA	16	CASSFRWPGLASEQYF	TGTGCCAGCAGTTTCCGATGGCCGGGACTAGCAAGTGAGCAGTACTTC
TRBV3-1	TRBJ1-2	NA	NA	14	CASSQEDRNYGYTF	TGTGCCAGCAGCCAAGAGGACCGAAACTATGGCTACACCTTC
TRBV9	TRBJ2-3	TRBD2	NA	17	CASSVDLASGGGDTQYF	TGTGCCAGCAGCGTAGATTTGGCTAGCGGGGGGGGAGATACGCAGTATTTT
TRBV9	TRBJ2-3	NA	few	13	CASSSGTGDTQYF	TGTGCCAGCAGCTCAGGAACAGGGGATACGCAGTATTTT
TRBV7-2	TRBJ1-2	TRBD1	many	15	CASSLVGQGPGGYTF	TGTGCCAGCAGCTTAGTGGGACAGGGCCCTGGTGGCTACACCTTC
TRBV7-9	TRBJ2-7	NA	NA	12	CASSLSPYEQYF	TGTGCCAGCAGCTTATCGCCCTACGAGCAGTACTTC
TRBV6-2/TRBV6-3	TRBJ2-7	TRBD1	NA	12	CASSKGANEQYF	TGTGCCAGCAGTAAGGGGGCAAACGAGCAGTACTTC
TRBV7-6	TRBJ1-4	NA	NA	14	CASKKGGVNEKLFF	TGTGCCAGCAAGAAGGGGGGAGTTAATGAAAAACTGTTTTTT
TRBV6-6	TRBJ2-7	TRBD2	many	18	CASSHRGASGRGTYEQYF	TGTGCCAGCAGCCACAGGGGTGCTAGCGGGAGAGGCACCTACGAGCAGTACTTC
TRBV20-1	TRBJ1-1	NA	few	13	CSARVGGFTEAFF	TGCAGTGCTAGAGTAGGCGGGTTCACTGAAGCTTTCTTT
TRBV15	TRBJ1-6	NA	NA	16	CATSVAGVGAPSPLHF	TGTGCCACCAGCGTGGCGGGTGTGGGGGCTCCCTCACCCCTCCACTTT
TRBV6-2/TRBV6-3	TRBJ2-3	TRBD2	NA	17	CASSYPPGLAGADTQYF	TGTGCCAGCAGTTATCCCCCGGGACTAGCGGGAGCAGATACGCAGTATTTT
TRBV20-1	TRBJ2-1	NA	NA	15	CSARDQEGLLNEQFF	TGCAGTGCTAGAGATCAGGAGGGACTGCTCAATGAGCAGTTCTTC
TRBV29-1	TRBJ2-1	NA	few	14	CSVASSGEYNEQFF	TGCAGCGTGGCAAGTAGCGGAGAGTACAATGAGCAGTTCTTC
TRBV4-2	TRBJ2-3	TRBD2	NA	17	CASSQVTGGGGTDTQYF	TGTGCCAGCAGCCAAGTGACGGGAGGAGGGGGCACAGATACGCAGTATTTT
TRBV29-1	TRBJ1-2	NA	once	12	CTGGSQSYGYTF	TGCACTGGGGGGAGTCAGAGCTATGGCTACACCTTC
TRBV20-1	TRBJ2-1	TRBD2	NA	16	CSARVGGGALYNEQFF	TGCAGTGCTAGGGTAGGCGGGGGGGCCTTATACAATGAGCAGTTCTTC